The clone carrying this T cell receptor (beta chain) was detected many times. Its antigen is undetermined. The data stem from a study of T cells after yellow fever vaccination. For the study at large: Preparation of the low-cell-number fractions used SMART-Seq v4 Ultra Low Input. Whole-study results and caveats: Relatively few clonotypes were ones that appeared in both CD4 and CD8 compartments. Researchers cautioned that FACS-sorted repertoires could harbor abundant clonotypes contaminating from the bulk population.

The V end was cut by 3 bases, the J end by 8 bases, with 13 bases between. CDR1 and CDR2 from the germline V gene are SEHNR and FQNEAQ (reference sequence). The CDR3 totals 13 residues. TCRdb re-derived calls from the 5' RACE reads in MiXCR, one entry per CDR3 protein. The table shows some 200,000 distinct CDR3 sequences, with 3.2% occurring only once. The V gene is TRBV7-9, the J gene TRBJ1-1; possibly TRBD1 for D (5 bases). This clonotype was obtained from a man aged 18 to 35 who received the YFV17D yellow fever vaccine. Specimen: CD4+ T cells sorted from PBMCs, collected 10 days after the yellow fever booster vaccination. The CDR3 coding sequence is TGTGCCAGCAGCTTGCGTGCGACAGAAGAAGCTTTCTTT. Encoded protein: CASSLRATEEAFF.